This entry features one T cell receptor (beta chain) sequence. Its antigen is currently unknown. This sample was included in a study of shared clonotypes between healthy human individuals. This CDR3 has 13 amino acids. Per germline, CDR1 MNHNY and CDR2 SVGAGI (reference sequence). Deletions cut 11 bases from V and 0 bases from J, with 11 bases between. Overall study results and limits: With few donors, the genetic and exposure-history diversity represented was limited. Among the subsets, naive ones generally showed larger estimated richness than memory ones.

Positive CCR7 selection of CD45RO-negative cells yielded the naive CD8 cells, and terminally differentiated effector memory CD45RA+ cells were excluded. Healthy and HIV-negative, the adult donors had no recent acute infections or vaccinations. Evenly divided among several immunoSEQ plates was the genomic DNA of each subset. Some clones are missing from TCRdb's copy, which holds only in-frame ones; the method was immunoSEQ multiplex PCR. The sample contains around 2,000,000 clones, over 85% of which appear only once. This sequence originates from a man between 18 and 35 years old in good health. Sequenced: naive CD8+ T cells sorted from blood. The chain recombines TRBV6-6 with TRBJ2-1; the D gene is possibly TRBD1 (5 bases). For the CDR3, the DNA is TGTGCCGCCAGGGTGAGCTCCTACAATGAGCAGTTCTTC. Translating it yields CAARVSSYNEQFF.